This T cell receptor (beta chain) was captured in a study of blood T cell repertoires in COVID-19. Looking at the study overall: Whether acute or convalescent, the COVID-19 samples came from the United States, Italy and Spain.

Participants were placed into cohorts based on the clinical history they reported. Donors of Cohort 3 who recovered were those that had two negative PCRs, clearance, or symptom resolution. Clones were read by immunoSEQ multiplex PCR, and TCRdb kept only the in-frame ones, dropping some. Of hundreds of thousands of clones listed, approximately 90% are singletons. V was pared by 4 bases and J by 5 bases, with 5 bases of the junction left unmatched. The germline gives CDR1 KGHDR, CDR2 SFDVKD. This CDR3 is 14 amino acids long. J is TRBJ2-5 and V is TRBV24-1; 8 nucleotides align to TRBD1. The specimen sequenced was PBMCs or T cells enriched from blood (not recorded which). The sequence was obtained from a woman between 40 and 55 years old who had recovered from COVID-19. The CDR3, as DNA: TGTGCCACCAGTGACCGGACAGGGCTGGAGACCCAGTACTTC. This translates into CATSDRTGLETQYF.